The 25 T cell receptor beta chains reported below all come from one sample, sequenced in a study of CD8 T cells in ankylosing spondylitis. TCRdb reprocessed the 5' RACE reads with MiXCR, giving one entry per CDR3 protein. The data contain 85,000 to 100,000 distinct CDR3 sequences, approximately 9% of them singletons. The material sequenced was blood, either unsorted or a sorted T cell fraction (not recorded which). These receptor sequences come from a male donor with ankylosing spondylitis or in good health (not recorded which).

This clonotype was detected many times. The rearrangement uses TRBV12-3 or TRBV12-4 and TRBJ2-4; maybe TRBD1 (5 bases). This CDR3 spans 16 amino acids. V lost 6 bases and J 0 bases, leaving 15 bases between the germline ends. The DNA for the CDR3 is TGTGCCAGCAGACGAGACAGTTATTTAGCCAAAAACATTCAGTACTTC. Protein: CASRRDSYLAKNIQYF.

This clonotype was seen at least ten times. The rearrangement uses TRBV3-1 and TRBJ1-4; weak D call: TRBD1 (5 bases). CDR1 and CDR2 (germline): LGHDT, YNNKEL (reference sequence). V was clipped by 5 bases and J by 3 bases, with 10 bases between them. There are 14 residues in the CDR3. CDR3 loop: CASSYGTANEKLFF. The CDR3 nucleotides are TGTGCCAGCAGCTACGGGACCGCTAATGAAAAACTGTTTTTT.

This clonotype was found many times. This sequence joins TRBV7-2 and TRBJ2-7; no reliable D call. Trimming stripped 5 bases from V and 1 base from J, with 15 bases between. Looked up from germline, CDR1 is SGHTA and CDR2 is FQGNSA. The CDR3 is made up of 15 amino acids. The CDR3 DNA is TGTGCCAGCAGCCCCTACCTAGACGCGTCCTACGAGCAGTACTTC. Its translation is CASSPYLDASYEQYF. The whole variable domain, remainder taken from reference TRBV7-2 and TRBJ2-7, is GAGVSQSPSNKVTEKGKDVELRCDPISGHTALYWYRQSLGQGLEFLIYFQGNSAPDKSGLPSDRFSAERTGGSVSTLTIQRTQQEDSAVYLCASSPYLDASYEQYFGPGTRLTVT.

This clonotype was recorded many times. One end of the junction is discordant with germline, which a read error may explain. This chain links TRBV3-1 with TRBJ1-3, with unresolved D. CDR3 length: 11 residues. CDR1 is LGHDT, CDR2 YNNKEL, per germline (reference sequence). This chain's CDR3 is CASSQGSTIYF. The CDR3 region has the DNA TGTGCCAGCAGCCAGGGAAGCACCATATATTTT.

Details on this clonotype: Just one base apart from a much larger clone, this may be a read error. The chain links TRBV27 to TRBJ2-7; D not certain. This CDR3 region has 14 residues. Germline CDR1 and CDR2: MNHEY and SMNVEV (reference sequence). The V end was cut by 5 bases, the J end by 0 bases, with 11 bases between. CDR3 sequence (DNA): TGTGCCAGCAGTCACGGACGGAGCTCCTACGAGCAGTACTTC. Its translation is CASSHGRSSYEQYF.

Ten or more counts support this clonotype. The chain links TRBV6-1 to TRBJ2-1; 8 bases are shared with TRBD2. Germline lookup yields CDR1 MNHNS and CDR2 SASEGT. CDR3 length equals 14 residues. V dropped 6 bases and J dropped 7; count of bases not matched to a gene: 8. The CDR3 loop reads CASSHTGGANEQFF. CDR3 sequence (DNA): TGTGCCAGCAGCCACACCGGGGGGGCTAATGAGCAGTTCTTC.

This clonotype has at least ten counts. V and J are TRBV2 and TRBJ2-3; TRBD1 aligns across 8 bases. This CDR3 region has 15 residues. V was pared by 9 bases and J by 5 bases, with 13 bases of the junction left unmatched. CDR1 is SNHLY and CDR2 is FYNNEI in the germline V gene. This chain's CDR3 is CASRLTGGPKDTQYF. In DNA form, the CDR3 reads TGTGCCAGTCGACTAACAGGGGGTCCTAAAGATACGCAGTATTTT.

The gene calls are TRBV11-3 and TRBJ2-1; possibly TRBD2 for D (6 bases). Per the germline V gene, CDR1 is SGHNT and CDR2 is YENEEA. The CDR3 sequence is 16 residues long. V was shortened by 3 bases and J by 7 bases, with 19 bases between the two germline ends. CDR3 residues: CASSLLAGSLGNEQFF. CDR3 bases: TGTGCCAGCAGCTTGTTGGCGGGGTCCCTGGGGAATGAGCAGTTCTTC.

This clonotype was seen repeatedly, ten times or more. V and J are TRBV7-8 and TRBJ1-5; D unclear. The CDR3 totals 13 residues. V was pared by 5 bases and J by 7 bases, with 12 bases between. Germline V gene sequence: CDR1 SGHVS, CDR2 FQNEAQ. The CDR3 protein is CASSQAVGQPQHF. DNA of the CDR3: TGTGCCAGCAGCCAAGCGGTAGGGCAGCCCCAGCATTTT.

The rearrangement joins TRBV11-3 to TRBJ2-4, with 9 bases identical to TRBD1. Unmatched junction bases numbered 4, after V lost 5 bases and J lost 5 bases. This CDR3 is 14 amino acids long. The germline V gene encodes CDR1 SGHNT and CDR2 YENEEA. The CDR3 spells CASSEGQGENIQYF. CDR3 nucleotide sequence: TGTGCCAGCAGCGAGGGACAGGGAGAAAACATTCAGTACTTC.

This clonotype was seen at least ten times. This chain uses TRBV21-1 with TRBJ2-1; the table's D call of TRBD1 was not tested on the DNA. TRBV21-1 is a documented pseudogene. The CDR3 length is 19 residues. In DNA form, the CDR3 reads TGTGCCAGCAGCCCCGAGGGTGTATCCGCGGGGGCATCCTACAATGAGCAGTTCTTC. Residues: CASSPEGVSAGASYNEQFF.

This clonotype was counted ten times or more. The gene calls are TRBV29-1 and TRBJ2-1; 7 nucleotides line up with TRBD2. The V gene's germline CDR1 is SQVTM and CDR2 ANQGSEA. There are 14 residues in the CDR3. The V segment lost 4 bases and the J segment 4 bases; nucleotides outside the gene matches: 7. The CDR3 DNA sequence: TGCAGCGTTGGGGTAGGGACTACGTACAATGAGCAGTTCTTC. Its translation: CSVGVGTTYNEQFF.

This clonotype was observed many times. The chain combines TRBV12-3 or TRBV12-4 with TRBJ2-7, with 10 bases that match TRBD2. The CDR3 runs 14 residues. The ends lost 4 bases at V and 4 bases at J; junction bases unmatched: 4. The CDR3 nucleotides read TGTGCCAGCAGTTCAGCGGGGGGGAGTTACGAGCAGTACTTC. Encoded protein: CASSSAGGSYEQYF.

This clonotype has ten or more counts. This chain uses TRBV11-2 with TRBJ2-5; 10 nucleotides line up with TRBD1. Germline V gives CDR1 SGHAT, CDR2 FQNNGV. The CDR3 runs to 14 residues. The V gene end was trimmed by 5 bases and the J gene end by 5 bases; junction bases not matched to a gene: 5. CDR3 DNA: TGTGCCAGCAGCCGGGACAGGGGCTCGGAGACCCAGTACTTC. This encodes CASSRDRGSETQYF.

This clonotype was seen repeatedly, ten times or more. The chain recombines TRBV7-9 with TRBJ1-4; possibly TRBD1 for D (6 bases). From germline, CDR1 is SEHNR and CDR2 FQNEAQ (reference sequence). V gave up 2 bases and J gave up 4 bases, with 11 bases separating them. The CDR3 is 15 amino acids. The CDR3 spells CASSLSGVLNEKLFF. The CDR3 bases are TGTGCCAGCAGCTTATCAGGGGTCCTTAATGAAAAACTGTTTTTT.

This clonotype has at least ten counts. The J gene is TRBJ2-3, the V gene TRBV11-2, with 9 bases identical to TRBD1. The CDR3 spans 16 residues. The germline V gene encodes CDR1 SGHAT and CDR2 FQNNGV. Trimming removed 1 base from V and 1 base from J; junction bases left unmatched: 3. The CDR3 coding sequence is TGTGCCAGCAGCTTAGCAACAGGGGGCGGCACAGATACGCAGTATTTT. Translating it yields CASSLATGGGTDTQYF.

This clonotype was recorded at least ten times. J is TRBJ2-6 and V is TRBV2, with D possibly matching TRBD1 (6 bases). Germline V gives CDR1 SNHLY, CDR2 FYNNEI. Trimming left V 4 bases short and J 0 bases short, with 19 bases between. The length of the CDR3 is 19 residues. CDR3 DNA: TGTGCCAGCAGTGCCCTCCCGGGACAACCTCTCTCTGGGGCCAACGTCCTGACTTTC. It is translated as CASSALPGQPLSGANVLTF.

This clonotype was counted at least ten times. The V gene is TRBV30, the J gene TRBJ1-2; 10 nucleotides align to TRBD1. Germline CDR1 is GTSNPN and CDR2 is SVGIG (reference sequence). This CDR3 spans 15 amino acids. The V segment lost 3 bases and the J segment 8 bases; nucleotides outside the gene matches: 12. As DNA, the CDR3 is TGTGCCTGGAGGAAGACAGGGGGCGAACCTTCCGGCTACACCTTC. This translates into CAWRKTGGEPSGYTF.

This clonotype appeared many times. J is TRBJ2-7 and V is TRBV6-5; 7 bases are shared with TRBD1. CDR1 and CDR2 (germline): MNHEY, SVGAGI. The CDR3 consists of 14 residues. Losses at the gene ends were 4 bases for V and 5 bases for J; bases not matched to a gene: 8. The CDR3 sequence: CASSSGQLTHEQYF. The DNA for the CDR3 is TGTGCCAGCAGTTCGGGACAGCTCACGCACGAGCAGTACTTC.

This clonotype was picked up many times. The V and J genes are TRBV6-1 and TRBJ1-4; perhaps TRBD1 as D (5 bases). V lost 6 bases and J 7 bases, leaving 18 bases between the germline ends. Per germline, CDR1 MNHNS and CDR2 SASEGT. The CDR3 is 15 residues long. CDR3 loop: CASSNAQGLVEKLFF. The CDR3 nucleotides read TGTGCCAGCAGCAACGCCCAGGGTTTGGTTGAAAAACTGTTTTTT.

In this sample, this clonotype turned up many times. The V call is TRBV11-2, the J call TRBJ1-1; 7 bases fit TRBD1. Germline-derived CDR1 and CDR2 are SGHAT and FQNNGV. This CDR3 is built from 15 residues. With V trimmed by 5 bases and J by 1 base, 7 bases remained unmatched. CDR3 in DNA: TGTGCCAGCAGCCCAAGGGACAGAGAGAACACTGAAGCTTTCTTT. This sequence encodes CASSPRDRENTEAFF.

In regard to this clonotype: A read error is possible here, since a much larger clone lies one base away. This chain's CDR3 is CVSSYSAGRQETQYF. The CDR3 DNA reads TGTGTCAGCAGTTATTCGGCGGGGCGGCAAGAGACCCAGTACTTC. The genes are TRBV6-5 and TRBJ2-5; TRBD2 is a possible D gene (6 bases). In germline, CDR1 is MNHEY, CDR2 SVGAGI. There are 15 residues in the CDR3.

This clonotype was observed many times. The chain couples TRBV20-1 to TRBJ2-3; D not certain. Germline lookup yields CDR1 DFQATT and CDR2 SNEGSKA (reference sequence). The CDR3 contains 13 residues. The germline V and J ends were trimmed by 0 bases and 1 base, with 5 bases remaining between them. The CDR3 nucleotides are TGCAGTGCTAGAGAATGGGGCACAGATACGCAGTATTTT. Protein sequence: CSAREWGTDTQYF.

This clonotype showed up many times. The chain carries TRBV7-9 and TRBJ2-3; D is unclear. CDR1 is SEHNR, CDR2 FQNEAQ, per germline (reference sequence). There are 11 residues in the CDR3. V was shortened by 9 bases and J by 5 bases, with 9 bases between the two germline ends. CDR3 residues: CASWDRDTQYF. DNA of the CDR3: TGTGCCAGTTGGGATCGAGATACGCAGTATTTT. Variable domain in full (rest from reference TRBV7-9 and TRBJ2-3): DTGVSQNPRHKITKRGQNVTFRCDPISEHNRLYWYRQTLGQGPEFLTYFQNEAQLEKSRLLSDRFSAERPKGSFSTLEIQRTEQGDSAMYLCASWDRDTQYFGPGTRLTVL.

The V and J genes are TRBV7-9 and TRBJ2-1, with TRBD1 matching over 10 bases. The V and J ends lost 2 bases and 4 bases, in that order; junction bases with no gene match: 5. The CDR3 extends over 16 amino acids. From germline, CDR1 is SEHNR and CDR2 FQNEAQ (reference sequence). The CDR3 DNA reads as TGTGCCAGCAGCTTATACCGGGACAGGGGTTACAATGAGCAGTTCTTC. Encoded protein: CASSLYRDRGYNEQFF.